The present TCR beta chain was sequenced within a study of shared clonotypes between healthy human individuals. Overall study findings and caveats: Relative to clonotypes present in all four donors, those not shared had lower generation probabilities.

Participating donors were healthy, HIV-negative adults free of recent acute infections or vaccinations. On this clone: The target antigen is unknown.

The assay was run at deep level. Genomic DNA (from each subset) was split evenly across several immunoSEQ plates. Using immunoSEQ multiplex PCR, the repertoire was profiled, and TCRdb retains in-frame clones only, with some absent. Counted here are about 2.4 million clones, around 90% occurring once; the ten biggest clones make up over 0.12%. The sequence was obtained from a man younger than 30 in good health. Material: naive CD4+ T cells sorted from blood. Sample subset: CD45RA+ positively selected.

The CDR3 DNA follows: TGTGCCAGCAGTTACTCGGCGGGGGCCTCCTACAATGAGCAGTTCTTC. It is translated as CASSYSAGASYNEQFF. V gene TRBV6-6 combines with J gene TRBJ2-1; D might be TRBD2 (7 bases). This CDR3 spans 16 amino acids. Trimming removed 0 bases at V and 0 bases at J, with 9 bases between. Germline V gene sequence: CDR1 MNHNY, CDR2 SVGAGI (reference sequence).